This T cell receptor (beta chain) was recorded in a study of Ad26.COV2.S vaccination and SARS-CoV-2 variants (dated by TCRdb to the early 2020s). Regarding the study in general: Sequencing of the TCRbeta repertoire served to evaluate the specificity and breadth of SARS-CoV-2-reactive T cell receptors following Ad26.COV2.S vaccination. The TCR-sequenced set comprised about 32 samples: some 20 Ad26.COV2.S vaccine recipients, 5 placebo recipients and 8 SARS-CoV-2 convalescent individuals. General conclusions and limits of the study: It was noted by the authors that total T cell responses may have been underestimated by the TCR breadth and depth analyses. After vaccination, substantial breadth of spike-specific CD8+ and CD4+ T cell responses was reported. Non-spike TCR breadth was comparable between vaccine and placebo recipients, consistent with the vaccine containing only spike. Higher spike-specific TCR breadth was observed in Ad26.COV2.S recipients than in placebo recipients (P = 0.0014).

For this clone: Its antigen is still unknown. No qualities accompany the bases; no much larger clone lies one base away.

The immunoSEQ Assay was used to sequence TCRbeta CDR3 regions. After extraction, genomic DNA underwent amplification by bias-controlled multiplex PCR, followed by high-throughput sequencing. Per the authors' processing: To quantify the absolute abundance of each unique TCRbeta CDR3 region, sequences were collapsed and filtered. T cell fraction was estimated by normalizing TCRbeta template counts to usable DNA, with usable DNA measured through amplification of reference genes found in all nucleated cells. Repertoire TCRs were annotated as SARS-CoV-2-specific by exact matching of V gene, CDR3 amino acid sequence and J gene to a known reactive TCR set. The reference SARS-CoV-2 TCR set was derived from MIRA and filtered for enrichment in COVID-19-positive ImmuneCODE repertoires, a step that removed public or cross-reactive TCRs. Using the MIRA antigens, annotated TCRs were further analysed by specific ORF or by position within an ORF. Breadth was defined as the number of annotated unique rearrangements divided by the total number of unique productive rearrangements, and depth was defined as the summed frequency of the annotated unique rearrangements. TCR breadth was compared between groups using two-sided Wilcoxon rank-sum tests. TCRdb stores this immuneACCESS table with in-frame sequences only. Part of the clones is absent; in the studies checked, under half of the shortfall reflects unresolved V genes, and no reason is known for the rest. V and J calls and clone size are as listed in that table; D and trimming were resolved from the DNA. In all, the sample holds 75,000 to 100,000 clones, and roughly 85% of those were seen once. The ten largest clonotypes hold about 17% of the sample.

This sample's time point label indicates: individuals recovered from natural SARS-CoV-2 infection. The junction shows trimming of 1 base on V and 5 bases on J, plus 13 bases between the germline ends. The CDR3 goes from the cysteine to the phenylalanine over 15 residues. The kept DNA is CDR3 alone, 45 bases in frame from the first base. Taken from the germline V gene (reference sequence), the CDR1 and CDR2 loops are LNHDA and SQIVND. This specimen was peripheral blood, taken after recovery from COVID-19. The TCR sequence derives from a human donor who had recovered from COVID-19. The chain links TRBV19 with TRBJ2-3; the D gene identity is not certain. The DNA sequence reads TGTGCCAGTAGTATAGGAAAGCCCAACGTAGATACGCAGTATTTT. It encodes CASSIGKPNVDTQYF.